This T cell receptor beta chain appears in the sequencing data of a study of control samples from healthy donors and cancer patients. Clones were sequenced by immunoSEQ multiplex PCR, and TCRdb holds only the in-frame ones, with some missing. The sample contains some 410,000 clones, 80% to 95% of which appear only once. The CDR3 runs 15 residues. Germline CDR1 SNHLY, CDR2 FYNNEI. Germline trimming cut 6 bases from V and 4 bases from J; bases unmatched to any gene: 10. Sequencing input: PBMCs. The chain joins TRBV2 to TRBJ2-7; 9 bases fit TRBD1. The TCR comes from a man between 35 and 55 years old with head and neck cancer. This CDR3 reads CASRRGRDRVYEQYF. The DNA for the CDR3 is TGTGCCAGCAGGCGCGGTCGGGACAGGGTATACGAGCAGTACTTC.